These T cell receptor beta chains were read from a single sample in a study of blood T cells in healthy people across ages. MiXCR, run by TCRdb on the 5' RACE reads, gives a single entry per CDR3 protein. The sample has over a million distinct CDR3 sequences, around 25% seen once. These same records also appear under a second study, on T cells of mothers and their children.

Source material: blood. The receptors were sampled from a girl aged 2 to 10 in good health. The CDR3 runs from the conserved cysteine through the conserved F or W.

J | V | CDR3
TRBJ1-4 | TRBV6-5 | CACSYRGAPTELFF
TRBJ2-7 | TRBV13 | CASSPWGQGLREQYF
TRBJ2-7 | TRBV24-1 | CATSNRDRDYEQYF
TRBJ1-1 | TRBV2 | CASSVHGQGRGTEAFF
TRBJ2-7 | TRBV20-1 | CSAARQVSSYEQYF
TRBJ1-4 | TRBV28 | CASSFGEGATSEKLFF
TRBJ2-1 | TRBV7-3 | CASSRVEDRAGHNEQFF
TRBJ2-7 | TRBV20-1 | CSGQDLSSHEQYF
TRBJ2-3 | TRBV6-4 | CASSDSPSGRGDTQYF
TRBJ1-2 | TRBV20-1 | CSARRGWTYGYTF
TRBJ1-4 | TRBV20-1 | CSARGNEKLFF
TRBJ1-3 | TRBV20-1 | CSASVQGGGNTIYF
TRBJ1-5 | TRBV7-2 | CASSFFDGDNQPQHF
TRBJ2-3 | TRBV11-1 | CASTKGRLAGGPNLTDTQYF
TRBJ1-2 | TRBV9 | CASSLSGVWGYTF
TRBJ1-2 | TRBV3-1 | CASSQWGSDDYGYTF
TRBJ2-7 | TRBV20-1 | CSVRAGISYEQYF
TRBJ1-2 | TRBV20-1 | CSARVDWDGSYGYTF
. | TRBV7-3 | CASSLMGGYEQYF
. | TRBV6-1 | CASKTSGSINEQFF
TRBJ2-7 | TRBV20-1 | CSAPSGPKTHEQYF
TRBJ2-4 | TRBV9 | CASSVGGPPGKNIQYF
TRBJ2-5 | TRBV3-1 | CASSQGPTEGETQYF
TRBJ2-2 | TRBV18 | CASSPLATNTGELFF
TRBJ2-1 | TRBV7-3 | CASSPISRDRYNEQFF
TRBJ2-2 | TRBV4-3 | CASSQEGLAGPNTGELFF
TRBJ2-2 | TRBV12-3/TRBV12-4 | CASSWDVAGELFF
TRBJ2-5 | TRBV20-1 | CSASRATLETQYF
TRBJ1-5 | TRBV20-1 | CSAKHQGSSNQPQHF
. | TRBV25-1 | CASSELGRIDEQFF
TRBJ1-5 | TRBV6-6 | CASSYLKGGNQPQHF
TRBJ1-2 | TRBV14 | CASSQEDGGYTF
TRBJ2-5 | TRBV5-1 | CASSLRGRSAETQYF
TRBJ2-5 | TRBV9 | CASSAPGGAVSETQYF
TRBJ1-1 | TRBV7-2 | CASSLINRGDRAAFF
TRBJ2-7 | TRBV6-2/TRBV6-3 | CASSYSIYGSSYEKDYEQYF
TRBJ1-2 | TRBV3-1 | CASSHDTKGANYGYTF
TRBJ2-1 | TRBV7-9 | CASSLSRLSYNEQFF
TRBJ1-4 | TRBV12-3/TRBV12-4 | CASSHYTNEKLFF
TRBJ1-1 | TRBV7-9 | CASSLGGSANTEAFF
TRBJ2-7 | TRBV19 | CASSPADSLREQYF
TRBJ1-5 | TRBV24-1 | CATSDLRPSPGQPQHF
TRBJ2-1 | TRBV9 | CASSVSSEGNEQFF
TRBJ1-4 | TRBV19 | CASSRDRDQEKLFF
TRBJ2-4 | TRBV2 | CASRQTSGRNQYF
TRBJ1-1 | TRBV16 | CASSQSNREAFF
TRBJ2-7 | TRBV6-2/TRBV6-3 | CASSLERRVYEQYF
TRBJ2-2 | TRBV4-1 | CASSPPDTGELFF
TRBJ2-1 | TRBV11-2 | CASSLEPNTYYEQFF
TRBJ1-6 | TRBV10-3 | CAIKARDSAPLHF
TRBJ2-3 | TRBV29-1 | CSVLLAGGPGDTQYF
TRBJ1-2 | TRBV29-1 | CSGETGNGYTF
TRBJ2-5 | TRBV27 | CTSSRSGRQETQYF
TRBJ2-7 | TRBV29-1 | CSVEGIGNEQYF
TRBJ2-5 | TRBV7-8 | CSGSTGLQETQYF
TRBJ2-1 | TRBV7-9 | CASSLAVGPYNEQLF
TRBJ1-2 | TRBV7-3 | CASSPRQGHTF
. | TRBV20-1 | CSANNRRLTSYEQYF
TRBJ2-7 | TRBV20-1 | CSAINRTAHSYEQYF